Each of the 30 T cell receptor beta chains below was sequenced from the same sample in a study (dated by TCRdb to about 2015). Library preparation used 5' RACE. The sequencer was an Illumina MiSeq. TCRdb itself trimmed the public reads at Q25 with fastp, ran MiXCR and retained productive beta chains. Rows are combined by CDR3 protein, so each entry shows the most common genes and DNA. The sample has some 62,000 distinct CDR3 sequences on record, just under 30% of them singletons. Together, the top ten hold 2% to 2.5% of the sample. Sequencing input: tumor-infiltrating naive CD4+ T cells sorted from the breast tumor. The cell subset or site tag for this specimen amounts to: naive CD4+ T cells, CD4+CD45RA+CD25-. The receptors stem from a female donor with breast cancer.

The chain uses TRBV4-1 and TRBJ2-5; a weak D match, TRBD1 (5 bases). V was cut by 2 bases and J by 1 base, with 8 bases left in between. Germline V gene data show CDR1 as MGHRA and CDR2 as YSYEKL. The CDR3 runs to 14 residues. This CDR3 is CASSQHDSQETQYF. CDR3 nucleotides: TGCGCCAGCAGCCAACATGACAGCCAAGAGACCCAGTACTTC.

There are many counts of this clonotype. The chain links TRBV5-1 to TRBJ2-3, with D tentatively TRBD2 (6 bases). This CDR3 is built from 14 residues. Germline V lookup: CDR1 SGHRS, CDR2 YFSETQ. Deletions cut 1 base from V and 4 bases from J, with 10 bases between. The CDR3 reads CASSLRREPDTQYF. DNA for the CDR3: TGCGCCAGCAGCTTGAGGAGGGAGCCAGATACGCAGTATTTT.

This clonotype has a single count. V and J are TRBV7-8 and TRBJ2-3; the match to TRBD1 covers 8 bases. Germline V gene sequence: CDR1 SGHVS, CDR2 FQNEAQ. V lost 7 bases and J lost 10; bases outside the gene matches: 22. This CDR3 has 17 residues. The CDR3 DNA is TGTGCCAGCAACACTCAGGGACAGGACCCTCGCGGGCATGCGCAGTATTTT. Its translation is CASNTQGQDPRGHAQYF.

In this sample, this clonotype turned up a few times. The genes are TRBV6-1 and TRBJ1-6; D not certain. This CDR3 contains 13 residues. The V and J ends lost 8 bases and 7 bases respectively, with 12 bases between them. Germline V gene sequence: CDR1 MNHNS, CDR2 SASEGT. The CDR3: CASVLGRNSPLHF. CDR3 nucleotides: TGTGCCAGCGTGCTTGGGCGGAATTCACCCCTCCACTTT.

The sample holds a few counts of this clonotype. The chain employs TRBV6-1 and TRBJ1-5, with 7 nucleotides matching TRBD1. In germline, CDR1 is MNHNS, CDR2 SASEGT. The V segment lost 3 bases and the J segment 4 bases; nucleotides outside the gene matches: 6. This CDR3 is built from 15 residues. The CDR3 nucleotides read TGTGCCAGCAGTGAGGGAGGGGGCAATAATCAGCCCCAGCATTTT. Its translation: CASSEGGGNNQPQHF.

In its sample, this clonotype was seen many times. The V and J genes are TRBV5-1 and TRBJ2-1; 7 bases are a match to TRBD2. The CDR3 length is 13 residues. Germline CDR1 SGHRS, CDR2 YFSETQ. The junction had 5 bases not matched to a gene; V was cut back by 6 bases and J by 5 bases. The CDR3 here is CASNWAGDNEQFF. Written as DNA, the CDR3 is TGCGCCAGCAACTGGGCGGGGGACAATGAGCAGTTCTTC. The full variable domain, its missing parts supplied by reference TRBV5-1 and TRBJ2-1, is KAGVTQTPRYLIKTRGQQVTLSCSPISGHRSVSWYQQTPGQGLQFLFEYFSETQRNKGNFPGRFSGRQFSNSRSEMNVSTLELGDSALYLCASNWAGDNEQFFGPGTRLTVL.

In this sample, this clonotype turned up a few times. V is TRBV4-2 and J is TRBJ2-3, with TRBD2 as a possible D gene (5 bases). The V end was cut by 7 bases, the J end by 4 bases, with 21 bases between. Germline V CDR1 and CDR2: LGHNA, YNFKEQ. The length of the CDR3 is 16 residues. The CDR3 sequence: CASNRHLASSSDTQYF. In DNA form, the CDR3 reads TGTGCCAGCAACCGCCATTTAGCGAGCTCCTCAGATACGCAGTATTTT.

Points on this clonotype: This likely stems from a read error, as it lies one base from a far larger clone. The conserved phenylalanine or tryptophan normally closing the CDR3 is absent here, so this likely arose from a read error. The chain couples TRBV6-5 to TRBJ1-1, with D unclear. Trimming took 4 bases from V and 3 from J, leaving 3 bases between them. The germline gives CDR1 MNHEY, CDR2 SVGAGI. The CDR3 is 11 residues long. CDR3 coding DNA: TGTGCCAGCAGTTTGGACACTGAAGCTTTCTGT. This codes for CASSLDTEAFC.

This clonotype has more than one count but fewer than ten. The rearrangement links TRBV4-1 to TRBJ2-1, with TRBD1 as a possible D gene (5 bases). The CDR3 contains 16 residues. The germline CDR1 and CDR2 sequences are MGHRA and YSYEKL. Trimming removed 3 bases from V and 10 bases from J, with 22 bases in between. The CDR3 spells CASSHPPLGTGDEQFF. CDR3 sequence (DNA): TGCGCCAGCAGCCACCCTCCCCTGGGTACAGGAGACGAGCAGTTCTTC.

Remarks on this clonotype: Given a much more abundant clone one base away, this may be a read error. This chain connects TRBV9 to TRBJ1-2, with a possible D match to TRBD1 (5 bases). The V gene's germline CDR1 is SGDLS and CDR2 YYNGEE. The CDR3 extends over 13 amino acids. V dropped 2 bases and J dropped 8 bases, with 13 bases sitting between them. The CDR3 nucleotides read TGTGCCAGCAGCGTCTCGGCAGGGCACGGCTACACCTTC. Amino acids: CASSVSAGHGYTF. Full variable domain (missing parts from reference TRBV9 and TRBJ1-2): DSGVTQTPKHLITATGQRVTLRCSPRSGDLSVYWYQQSLDQGLQFLIQYYNGEERAKGNILERFSAQQFPDLHSELNLSSLELGDSALYFCASSVSAGHGYTFGSGTRLTVV.

Only one count was recorded for this clonotype. This chain connects TRBV20-1 to TRBJ2-1, with TRBD2 identical over 7 bases. The CDR3 covers 10 residues. Germline V gene data show CDR1 as DFQATT and CDR2 as SNEGSKA (reference sequence). Written as DNA, the CDR3 is TGCAGCGCAGGGAGGGATGAGCAGTTCTTC. Encoded protein: CSAGRDEQFF.

There are a few counts of this clonotype. The V call is TRBV12-3 or TRBV12-4, the J call TRBJ1-2; 10 positions match TRBD1. The CDR3 sequence is 15 residues long. Trimming cost V 7 bases and J 4 bases; bases outside gene matches: 9. CDR3 protein: CASTQTGGAGYGYTF. The CDR3 bases are TGTGCCAGCACCCAGACAGGGGGCGCTGGCTATGGCTACACCTTC.

This clonotype was seen ten or more times. In nucleotides, the CDR3 is TGTGCCAGCAGTCGGGAGAGGGAAGAGGGGCACTGGGTGCAGTATTTT. It translates to CASSREREEGHWVQYF. The J gene is TRBJ2-3, the V gene TRBV25-1; weak D call: TRBD2 (6 bases). V shed 5 bases and J shed 11 bases, with 26 bases lying between them. This CDR3 contains 16 residues. Germline assignment: CDR1 MGHDK and CDR2 SYGVNS. Full variable domain (remainder filled in from reference TRBV25-1 and TRBJ2-3): EADIYQTPRYLVIGTGKKITLECSQTMGHDKMYWYQQDPGMELHLIHYSYGVNSTEKGDLSSESTVSRIRTEHFPLTLESARPSHTSQYLCASSREREEGHWVQYFGPGTRLTVL.

In regard to this clonotype: A single base separates this from a much larger clone, so it may be a read error. Since the CDR3 does not end with the conserved phenylalanine or tryptophan, this likely comes from a read error. The rearrangement uses TRBV12-3 or TRBV12-4 and TRBJ1-1, with a tentative D call TRBD1 (5 bases). V was trimmed by 6 bases and J by 5 bases, leaving 16 bases between them. This CDR3 contains 14 residues. This CDR3 is CASRPGLERTEAFC. The CDR3 DNA reads TGTGCCAGCAGGCCAGGGCTCGAGAGAACTGAAGCTTTCTGT.

J is TRBJ2-7 and V is TRBV5-1; TRBD1 might be the D (6 bases). The V gene lost 1 base and the J gene lost 6 bases, with 26 bases spanning the gap. CDR3 length: 18 amino acids. Germline loops: CDR1 SGHRS, CDR2 YFSETQ. CDR3 region: CASSLRPPGDSAFGEQYF. For the CDR3, the DNA is TGCGCCAGCAGCTTGAGGCCCCCAGGGGATTCAGCCTTTGGCGAGCAGTACTTC.

The chain carries TRBV2 and TRBJ2-3; 7 bases fit TRBD2. Trimming removed 5 bases from V and 5 bases from J; junction bases left unmatched: 7. CDR1 is SNHLY, CDR2 FYNNEI, per germline. The CDR3 runs to 14 residues. In nucleotides, the CDR3 is TGTGCCAGCAGTACCTCAGCGGGGTTAGATACGCAGTATTTT. Protein sequence: CASSTSAGLDTQYF.

The chain employs TRBV5-4 and TRBJ2-2, with 7 bases aligning to TRBD1. The J segment lost 3 bases and the V segment lost 2 bases, leaving 4 bases of the junction unmatched. The CDR3 runs 15 residues. Germline CDR1 is SGHNT and CDR2 is YYREEE (reference sequence). The CDR3 here is CASSFDRVDTGELFF. CDR3 nucleotide sequence: TGTGCCAGCAGCTTTGACAGGGTGGACACCGGGGAGCTGTTTTTT.

The CDR3 spells CASSLQGGETQYF. In nucleotides, the CDR3 is TGTGCCAGCAGCCTACAGGGTGGGGAGACCCAGTACTTC. The rearrangement joins TRBV6-6 to TRBJ2-5, with D tentatively TRBD1 (6 bases). V shed 6 bases and J shed 5 bases, with 13 bases lying between them. The CDR3 covers 13 residues. Germline assignment: CDR1 MNHNY and CDR2 SVGAGI (reference sequence).

In this sample, this clonotype turned up many times. V and J are TRBV29-1 and TRBJ2-1; the match to TRBD2 covers 8 bases. The CDR3 loop spans 13 amino acids. The germline V gene has CDR1 SQVTM and CDR2 ANQGSEA. The V and J ends lost 6 bases and 6 bases, in that order; junction bases with no gene match: 7. DNA of the CDR3: TGCAGCGTGGGAGCGGGAGTGAGCAATGAGCAGTTCTTC. Translated: CSVGAGVSNEQFF.

Details on this clonotype: The junction departs from the called germline gene at one end, perhaps through a read error. The chain combines TRBV7-2 with TRBJ1-1; a possible D gene is TRBD1 (5 bases). The CDR3 sequence is 15 residues long. Germline assignment: CDR1 SGHTA and CDR2 FQGNSA. In nucleotides, the CDR3 is TGTGCCAGCAGCTTAGGGGGAGGGAAGGACACTGAAGCTTCCTTT. Translated, it gives CASSLGGGKDTEASF.

This clonotype occurred a few times. The genes are TRBV25-1 and TRBJ1-2, with 9 positions matching TRBD1. V trimming: 6 bases; J trimming: 6 bases; junction bases outside the gene matches: 5. This CDR3 contains 13 residues. Germline lookup yields CDR1 MGHDK and CDR2 SYGVNS. Written as DNA, the CDR3 is TGTGCCAGCAGACGAGGGACAGGGCATGGCTACACCTTC. Its protein product is CASRRGTGHGYTF.

This clonotype was observed a few times. CDR3 DNA sequence: TGTGCCAGCAGACAGGGTTTCGATCAGCCCCAGCATTTT. Its protein product is CASRQGFDQPQHF. The chain combines TRBV18 with TRBJ1-5, with TRBD1 identical over 7 bases. The V and J ends lost 8 bases and 5 bases, in that order; junction bases with no gene match: 6. Germline CDR1 reads KGHSH; CDR2 reads LQKENI. This CDR3 is 13 amino acids long. Complete variable domain (other parts from reference TRBV18 and TRBJ1-5): NAGVMQNPRHLVRRRGQEARLRCSPMKGHSHVYWYRQLPEEGLKFMVYLQKENIIDESGMPKERFSAEFPKEGPSILRIQQVVRGDSAAYFCASRQGFDQPQHFGDGTRLSIL.

There are many counts of this clonotype. The V gene is TRBV7-9, the J gene TRBJ2-7; D perhaps matches TRBD2 (6 bases). Germline CDR1 SEHNR, CDR2 FQNEAQ (reference sequence). With 6 bases removed from V and 5 bases from J, the gap between germline ends came to 14 bases. The CDR3 totals 13 residues. In DNA, the CDR3 is TGTGCCAGCAGTTCGTCGGGGGTAAACGAGCAGTACTTC. This sequence encodes CASSSSGVNEQYF.

In DNA, the CDR3 is TGCGCCAGCAGGGCGAACACAGATACGCAGTATTTT. Its translation is CASRANTDTQYF. The chain joins TRBV5-1 to TRBJ2-3; D remains ambiguous. Germline CDR1 and CDR2: SGHRS and YFSETQ. The V gene lost 5 bases and the J gene lost 2 bases, with 6 bases spanning the gap. The CDR3 is 12 residues long.

The chain uses TRBV12-3 or TRBV12-4 and TRBJ1-5; maybe TRBD1 (5 bases). V was clipped by 6 bases and J by 3 bases, with 15 bases between them. CDR3 length equals 15 residues. Here the CDR3 reads CASSPGLNHNQPQHF. The CDR3 DNA follows: TGTGCCAGCAGCCCAGGGCTCAATCACAATCAGCCCCAGCATTTT.

This clonotype was recorded a few times. The chain is built from TRBV25-1 and TRBJ1-4, with a possible D match to TRBD1 (5 bases). Germline CDR1 MGHDK, CDR2 SYGVNS. The CDR3 is 18 amino acids. Trimming removed 4 bases from V and 0 bases from J, with 18 bases in between. CDR3 in DNA: TGTGCCAGCAGTGCCCTTGGGGGAGCGGATTCAACTAATGAAAAACTGTTTTTT. Translation: CASSALGGADSTNEKLFF.

This sequence joins TRBV5-4 and TRBJ1-5; D gene ambiguous. V was clipped by 0 bases and J by 4 bases, with 11 bases between them. Germline assignment: CDR1 SGHNT and CDR2 YYREEE (reference sequence). There are 15 residues in the CDR3. CDR3 DNA sequence: TGTGCCAGCAGCTTGGTGCCAGGAGGAAATCAGCCCCAGCATTTT. Translating gives CASSLVPGGNQPQHF.

The chain uses TRBV7-2 and TRBJ2-7; D perhaps matches TRBD1 (5 bases). V dropped 3 bases and J dropped 6 bases, with 12 bases sitting between them. The germline CDR1 and CDR2 sequences are SGHTA and FQGNSA. The CDR3 runs to 13 residues. The CDR3 reads CASSLSQGSEQYF. Here the CDR3 DNA reads TGTGCCAGCAGCTTGTCGCAGGGTTCCGAGCAGTACTTC.

This clonotype was counted many times. V is TRBV6-6 and J is TRBJ2-1; 9 bases are a match to TRBD1. Trimming at V came to 10 bases and at J to 5 bases, leaving 6 bases not matched to a gene. The CDR3 is made up of 13 amino acids. The germline gives CDR1 MNHNY, CDR2 SVGAGI (reference sequence). For the CDR3, the DNA is TGTGCCACCGCTAGGACAGGGGACAATGAGCAGTTCTTC. Encoded protein: CATARTGDNEQFF.

Only a few counts were recorded for this clonotype. The chain recombines TRBV20-1 with TRBJ1-5; the match to TRBD1 covers 8 bases. J gave up 9 bases and V 6 bases, and 10 bases lay outside the gene matches. The CDR3 totals 13 residues. Germline CDR1 and CDR2: DFQATT and SNEGSKA (reference sequence). The CDR3 DNA follows: TGCAGTGCAACGAGGACAGGGAATATGCCCCAGCATTTT. Its protein product is CSATRTGNMPQHF.